This TCR beta chain was found in a study of CD8 T cells in Susac syndrome. Points from the study as a whole: TCR sequencing and HLA analysis covered a relatively small number of individuals.

Germline V gene lookup returns CDR1 DFQATT and CDR2 SNEGSKA (reference sequence). This CDR3 is built from 15 residues. Trimming stripped 0 bases from V and 0 bases from J, with 11 bases between. Remarks on this clonotype: Its antigen remains unknown.

Sequencing of TCR beta was carried out in blood CD8+ and CD4+ T cells. Negative magnetic isolation gave CD8+ and CD4+ cells; FACS enriched CD8+ TEMRA. Random hexamers were used to reverse transcribe the RNA input (about 0.5 to 1 ug). TCR beta CDR3 was amplified by immunoSEQ multiplex PCR. This amplification extended across 54 Vbeta and 13 Jbeta segments. Each CDR3 protein gets one entry after TCRdb re-called the immunoSEQ multiplex PCR reads with MiXCR. The data contain some 100,000 distinct CDR3 sequences, around 90% of them singletons. Sequenced material: CD4+ T cells from PBMCs. The V gene is TRBV20-1, the J gene TRBJ1-1; D perhaps matches TRBD1 (5 bases). This sequence originates from a human donor in good health. The CDR3 coding sequence is TGCAGTGCTAGAGATCATGGGGGGATGAACACTGAAGCTTTCTTT. Translating gives CSARDHGGMNTEAFF.